These 23 T cell receptor beta chains came from one sample sequenced in a study of graft-versus-host responses after intestinal transplantation. Libraries were prepared by immunoSEQ multiplex PCR; TCRdb keeps only in-frame clonotypes and omits some of them. The sample contains about 97,000 clones, 90% to 95% of which appear only once. Antigens of these TCRs are unknown. Here the sequenced sample was unstimulated CD4+ T cells sorted from spleen or lymph node cells, taken before transplant. These receptor sequences come from a human donor who was the organ donor for an intestinal transplant.

V usage is TRBV29-1 and J usage is TRBJ1-1; D ambiguous. The CDR3 is 13 amino acids. Trimming pared 5 bases from V and 1 base from J, leaving 11 bases between. Germline V lookup: CDR1 SQVTM, CDR2 ANQGSEA. CDR3 sequence: CSVTRHPNTEAFF. The CDR3, as DNA: TGCAGCGTTACCCGACACCCGAACACTGAAGCTTTCTTT.

The rearrangement uses TRBV30 and TRBJ2-7; 7 nucleotides line up with TRBD1. The CDR3 is 13 residues long. Germline values: CDR1 GTSNPN, CDR2 SVGIG (reference sequence). Trimming cost V 2 bases and J 2 bases; bases outside gene matches: 3. The CDR3 is CAWSKGTAYEQYF. CDR3 coding DNA: TGTGCCTGGAGTAAGGGGACAGCCTACGAGCAGTACTTC.

This clone was counted once. The V and J genes are TRBV20-1 and TRBJ2-5; a possible D gene is TRBD1 (5 bases). This CDR3 comprises 10 residues. Germline V gene sequence: CDR1 DFQATT, CDR2 SNEGSKA (reference sequence). With 7 bases removed from V and 5 bases from J, the gap between germline ends came to 8 bases. Here the CDR3 DNA reads TGCAGTGTGGGGCGGGAGACCCAGTACTTC. Translating it yields CSVGRETQYF.

The rearrangement uses TRBV28 and TRBJ1-2, with 10 positions matching TRBD1. J lost 8 bases, V lost 2 bases, and 8 bases had no gene match. The CDR3 extends over 15 amino acids. Germline CDR1 MDHEN, CDR2 SYDVKM. The CDR3: CASSLQGQGEKGYTF. In DNA, the CDR3 is TGTGCCAGCAGTTTACAAGGACAGGGGGAAAAGGGCTACACCTTC.

CDR3 in amino acids: CASSPGPLQGTGYGYTF. The CDR3 DNA follows: TGCGCCAGCAGCCCAGGGCCTTTACAGGGGACCGGGTATGGCTACACCTTC. The rearrangement links TRBV4-3 to TRBJ1-2; the match to TRBD1 covers 7 bases. Germline values: CDR1 LGHNA, CDR2 YSLEER. Germline trimming cut 4 bases from V and 5 bases from J; bases unmatched to any gene: 16. This CDR3 contains 17 residues.

The chain uses TRBV5-1 and TRBJ1-4; 7 nucleotides match TRBD1. The CDR3 loop spans 15 amino acids. Germline V gene sequence: CDR1 SGHRS, CDR2 YFSETQ. J lost 1 base, V lost 4 bases, and 4 bases had no gene match. The CDR3 DNA sequence: TGCGCCAGCAGCGCGGGACAGAGAACTAATGAAAAACTGTTTTTT. Its protein is CASSAGQRTNEKLFF. The entire variable domain, with the rest obtained from reference TRBV5-1 and TRBJ1-4, is as follows: KAGVTQTPRYLIKTRGQQVTLSCSPISGHRSVSWYQQTPGQGLQFLFEYFSETQRNKGNFPGRFSGRQFSNSRSEMNVSTLELGDSALYLCASSAGQRTNEKLFFGSGTQLSVL.

The chain carries TRBV9 and TRBJ2-1; D may be TRBD2 (7 bases). Trimming pared 0 bases from V and 0 bases from J, leaving 16 bases between. Germline values: CDR1 SGDLS, CDR2 YYNGEE. The CDR3 is made up of 18 amino acids. Here the CDR3 DNA reads TGTGCCAGCAGCGTAGAGGTCGGCGGGGGCCCCTCCTACAATGAGCAGTTCTTC. It codes for CASSVEVGGGPSYNEQFF. The complete variable domain, with remaining parts taken from reference TRBV9 and TRBJ2-1, reads DSGVTQTPKHLITATGQRVTLRCSPRSGDLSVYWYQQSLDQGLQFLIQYYNGEERAKGNILERFSAQQFPDLHSELNLSSLELGDSALYFCASSVEVGGGPSYNEQFFGPGTRLTVL.

V is TRBV7-2 and J is TRBJ2-5, with 7 positions matching TRBD1. V dropped 5 bases and J dropped 4; count of bases not matched to a gene: 7. This CDR3 is 14 amino acids long. Germline lookup yields CDR1 SGHTA and CDR2 FQGNSA. CDR3 in DNA: TGTGCCAGCAGCCTGTACAGGGGATCAGAGACCCAGTACTTC. Amino acids: CASSLYRGSETQYF.

The genes are TRBV9 and TRBJ2-7; D might be TRBD1 (6 bases). Trimming removed 3 bases from V and 2 bases from J, with 15 bases in between. CDR3 length: 15 amino acids. The germline V gene encodes CDR1 SGDLS and CDR2 YYNGEE. As DNA, the CDR3 is TGTGCCAGCAGCGCCTTCGACAGGCCAACCTACGAGCAGTACTTC. It yields the protein CASSAFDRPTYEQYF.

The chain carries TRBV4-1 and TRBJ2-2; 8 nucleotides agree with TRBD1. With 1 base clipped from V and 4 bases from J, the junction kept 8 bases outside the gene matches. There are 17 residues in the CDR3. The germline gives CDR1 MGHRA, CDR2 YSYEKL. The CDR3 is CASSQARQGLSTGELFF. The DNA for the CDR3 is TGCGCCAGCAGCCAAGCTCGACAGGGGCTTAGCACCGGGGAGCTGTTTTTT.

The V gene is TRBV28, the J gene TRBJ1-6, with no clear D. Trimming left V 7 bases short and J 4 bases short, with 23 bases between. The CDR3 runs to 18 residues. Germline V gene data show CDR1 as MDHEN and CDR2 as SYDVKM. CDR3 in DNA: TGTGCCAGCAAGAGCGGAATGGACTCTATTTTGTATAATTCACCCCTCCACTTT. It codes for CASKSGMDSILYNSPLHF.

This clone has a single count. The V call is TRBV18, the J call TRBJ1-6; a weak D match, TRBD1 (6 bases). This CDR3 has 14 amino acids. V was pared by 3 bases and J by 8 bases, with 11 bases between. Germline V gene sequence: CDR1 KGHSH, CDR2 LQKENI. CDR3 coding DNA: TGTGCCAGCTCACCTAAAGGGGGAGATTCACCCCTCCACTTT. It specifies CASSPKGGDSPLHF.

The chain is built from TRBV9 and TRBJ2-3; possibly TRBD1 for D (6 bases). This CDR3 is built from 15 residues. The germline CDR1 and CDR2 sequences are SGDLS and YYNGEE. V lost 2 bases and J 4 bases, leaving 14 bases between the germline ends. The CDR3 nucleotides are TGTGCCAGCAGCGTTCAACAGGGAGTTCCAGATACGCAGTATTTT. This encodes CASSVQQGVPDTQYF.

The genes are TRBV10-2 and TRBJ2-7; 8 bases line up with TRBD2. V shed 6 bases and J 3 bases; nucleotides not matched to a gene: 13. This CDR3 contains 16 residues. In germline, CDR1 is WSHSY, CDR2 SAAADI. The CDR3 region is CASRGPGTSQGYEQYF. For the CDR3, the DNA is TGCGCCAGCAGAGGTCCGGGGACTAGTCAAGGCTACGAGCAGTACTTC.

The CDR3 region is CASRNSGGALETQYF. CDR3 nucleotide sequence: TGTGCCAGTAGGAATAGCGGGGGGGCGTTGGAGACCCAGTACTTC. The chain links TRBV19 to TRBJ2-5; TRBD2 aligns across 11 bases. Per germline, CDR1 LNHDA and CDR2 SQIVND (reference sequence). The CDR3 length is 15 residues. J was trimmed by 5 bases and V by 6 bases; bases with no gene match: 8. Variable domain in full (rest from reference TRBV19 and TRBJ2-5): DGGITQSPKYLFRKEGQNVTLSCEQNLNHDAMYWYRQDPGQGLRLIYYSQIVNDFQKGDIAEGYSVSREKKESFPLTVTSAQKNPTAFYLCASRNSGGALETQYFGPGTRLLVL.

V is TRBV29-1 and J is TRBJ1-2, with TRBD1 matching over 9 bases. The CDR3 sequence is 14 residues long. Per the germline V gene, CDR1 is SQVTM and CDR2 is ANQGSEA. J was trimmed by 7 bases and V by 3 bases; bases with no gene match: 9. The CDR3 DNA follows: TGCAGCGTTGATTGGAAACAGGGGGCGGGTGGCTACACCTTC. Its protein is CSVDWKQGAGGYTF.

The chain recombines TRBV5-4 with TRBJ2-1; no clear D gene. The V end lost 4 bases, the J end lost 9 bases, and 11 bases lay between the germline ends. CDR1 and CDR2 (germline): SGHNT, YYREEE (reference sequence). This CDR3 has 12 amino acids. CDR3 region: CASSTLIGEQFF. CDR3 bases: TGTGCCAGCAGCACCCTAATTGGTGAGCAGTTCTTC.

The V and J genes are TRBV6-1 and TRBJ1-1; TRBD1 matches at 7 bases. The J segment lost 6 bases and the V segment lost 7 bases, leaving 8 bases of the junction unmatched. The V gene's germline CDR1 is MNHNS and CDR2 SASEGT. The CDR3 is 13 amino acids. CDR3 in amino acids: CASTPTGDSEAFF. The CDR3 nucleotides read TGTGCCAGCACCCCTACAGGGGACTCTGAAGCTTTCTTT.

The chain joins TRBV7-9 to TRBJ2-4; TRBD1 matches 7 bases. Germline CDR1 and CDR2: SEHNR and FQNEAQ (reference sequence). There are 15 residues in the CDR3. V lost 6 bases, J lost 6 bases, and 11 bases stayed unmatched. DNA of the CDR3: TGTGCCAGCAGTTACCCGACAGGGTCGGGAAACATTCAGTACTTC. It specifies CASSYPTGSGNIQYF.

The chain combines TRBV9 with TRBJ2-2; possible D gene TRBD2, 6 bases. Germline CDR1 SGDLS, CDR2 YYNGEE. V was shortened by 3 bases and J by 6 bases, with 12 bases between the two germline ends. The CDR3 has 14 residues. Here the CDR3 DNA reads TGTGCCAGCAGCGCCTTGGCGGGGTCCGGGGAGCTGTTTTTT. This translates into CASSALAGSGELFF.

The CDR3 loop reads CASSQEQGPGPQHF. CDR3 bases: TGTGCCAGCAGCCAAGAACAGGGGCCGGGGCCCCAGCATTTT. The chain links TRBV4-2 to TRBJ1-5, with 7 bases lining up with TRBD1. The V and J ends lost 0 bases and 9 bases, in that order; junction bases with no gene match: 5. The CDR3 runs to 14 residues. CDR1 and CDR2 from the germline V gene are LGHNA and YNFKEQ.

This clone was seen a handful of times. The rearrangement joins TRBV6-1 to TRBJ1-1; D unresolved. Trimming cost V 0 bases and J 8 bases, with 7 bases left between them. Germline values: CDR1 MNHNS, CDR2 SASEGT. This CDR3 comprises 12 residues. The CDR3 sequence is CASSEAVREAFF. The DNA for the CDR3 is TGTGCCAGCAGTGAAGCTGTGAGAGAAGCTTTCTTT.

The V and J genes are TRBV27 and TRBJ2-5; 7 bases agree with TRBD1. The J segment lost 7 bases and the V segment lost 5 bases, leaving 7 bases of the junction unmatched. CDR1 and CDR2 (germline): MNHEY, SMNVEV (reference sequence). The CDR3 is made up of 13 amino acids. The CDR3 region has the DNA TGTGCCAGCAGTGCAGGGACAGTGGGGACCCAGTACTTC. It codes for CASSAGTVGTQYF.